These 2 T cell receptor beta chains were sequenced from one sample in a study of T-cell memory formation after mild COVID-19. TCRdb called the 5' RACE reads again in MiXCR, with one record for every CDR3 protein. The sample has about 38,000 distinct CDR3 sequences, approximately 10% seen once. Sequenced input: PBMCs or a T cell subset sorted from them (not recorded which). These receptors were taken from a man aged 18 to 30 who had mild COVID-19 (a few samples of this study predate the infection). Cell type and time point are not known.

This clonotype has ten or more counts. V usage is TRBV5-6 and J usage is TRBJ2-7, with D unclear. The CDR3 length is 12 residues. Germline V gene sequence: CDR1 SGHDT, CDR2 YYEEEE. Trimming took 3 bases from V and 10 from J, leaving 14 bases between them. CDR3 coding DNA: TGTGCCAGCAGCTCCCTGACGTCAAGTCAGTACTTC. The encoded protein is CASSSLTSSQYF.

This clonotype was detected ten times or more. The genes are TRBV7-2 and TRBJ2-5; D uncertain. Trimming shortened V by 5 bases and J by 1 base, and 11 bases separated the two germline ends. Per germline, CDR1 SGHTA and CDR2 FQGNSA. This CDR3 has 14 amino acids. The CDR3 DNA reads as TGTGCCAGCAGCCAACGACGGACCCAAGAGACCCAGTACTTC. It is translated as CASSQRRTQETQYF.